A single sample gave rise to the 2 T cell receptor beta chains below, sequenced in a study of beta chain features in type 1 diabetes. The investigators reverse transcribed all of the isolated RNA, so they sequenced expressed TCRB transcripts. TCRdb's table, derived via immunoSEQ multiplex PCR, lists solely in-frame clones and lacks some. The sample lists fewer than 300,000 clones, about a tenth occurring once. Study observations and caveats: All four CD4+ subsets from Type 1 diabetes patients carried moderately but significantly shorter TCRB CDR3s.

What these receptors recognize is not known. Sequencing input: naive CD4+ T cells from blood. These receptor sequences come from a young man with type 1 diabetes.

The chain recombines TRBV29-1 with TRBJ1-2; the D is unclear. The CDR3 has 12 residues. The V and J ends lost 0 bases and 4 bases respectively, with 6 bases between them. Germline CDR1 and CDR2: SQVTM and ANQGSEA. The CDR3 DNA is TGCAGCGTTGAAGAAGCCACCTATGGCTACACCTTC. Translating gives CSVEEATYGYTF.

The chain has TRBV11-1 and TRBJ2-1; possibly TRBD2 for D (5 bases). The CDR3 has 15 residues. Looked up from germline, CDR1 is SGHAT and CDR2 is FQDESV (reference sequence). V lost 5 bases and J lost 4, with 15 bases in between. The CDR3 nucleotides are TGTGCCAGCAGCCGAGCTAGCCATTCATACAATGAGCAGTTCTTC. This codes for CASSRASHSYNEQFF.